This is a list of T cell receptor beta chains from one sample in a study of CD8 T cells in ankylosing spondylitis. MiXCR was run by TCRdb on the 5' RACE reads, yielding one entry per CDR3 protein. The data hold 400,000 or so distinct CDR3 sequences, with approximately 26% observed a single time. The source material was blood, either unsorted or a sorted T cell fraction (not recorded which). These receptors were collected from a male donor with ankylosing spondylitis. CDR3s include the opening cysteine and the closing phenylalanine or tryptophan. D genes are given only for firm matches. The listing skips clone size in some rows; elsewhere it reads once, few, many or a size class.

CDR3aa: CASSLDKRTDTQYF; CDR3nt: TGCGCCAGCAGCCTCGATAAGAGGACAGATACGCAGTATTTT; v_gene: TRBV5-1; j_gene: TRBJ2-3; d_gene: .; abundance: few
CDR3aa: CASSRQGEYNEQFF; CDR3nt: TGCGCCAGCAGCCGACAGGGGGAGTACAATGAGCAGTTCTTC; v_gene: TRBV5-1; j_gene: TRBJ2-1; d_gene: TRBD1; abundance: .
CDR3aa: CAISQTGELFF; CDR3nt: TGTGCCATCTCGCAAACCGGGGAGCTGTTTTTT; v_gene: TRBV10-3; j_gene: TRBJ2-2; d_gene: .; abundance: .
CDR3aa: CASSARASGEPQHF; CDR3nt: TGTGCCAGCAGTGCCAGGGCCTCGGGGGAGCCCCAGCATTTT; v_gene: TRBV12-3/TRBV12-4; j_gene: TRBJ1-5; d_gene: .; abundance: .
CDR3aa: CASSPSGPGGADTQYF; CDR3nt: TGCGCCAGCAGCCCCTCCGGGCCCGGAGGGGCAGATACGCAGTATTTT; v_gene: TRBV10-1; j_gene: TRBJ2-3; d_gene: .; abundance: once
CDR3aa: CSGGETGYGYTF; CDR3nt: TGCAGCGGGGGGGAGACAGGTTATGGCTACACCTTC; v_gene: TRBV29-1; j_gene: TRBJ1-2; d_gene: .; abundance: .
CDR3aa: CASSFTGTSGSPHNEQFF; CDR3nt: TGTGCCAGCAGCTTTACCGGGACTAGCGGGAGCCCTCACAATGAGCAGTTCTTC; v_gene: TRBV11-1; j_gene: TRBJ2-1; d_gene: TRBD2; abundance: .
CDR3aa: CASTKGGDQETQYF; CDR3nt: TGTGCCAGCACCAAAGGGGGGGACCAAGAGACCCAGTACTTC; v_gene: TRBV28; j_gene: TRBJ2-5; d_gene: .; abundance: .
CDR3aa: CATSDSRAKGFNYGYTF; CDR3nt: TGTGCCACCAGTGATTCCAGGGCTAAGGGCTTTAACTATGGCTACACCTTC; v_gene: TRBV24-1; j_gene: TRBJ1-2; d_gene: .; abundance: few
CDR3aa: CSARRFGSTDTQYF; CDR3nt: TGCAGTGCTAGAAGGTTCGGTAGCACAGATACGCAGTATTTT; v_gene: TRBV20-1; j_gene: TRBJ2-3; d_gene: .; abundance: .
CDR3aa: CSARSGTSRSSYEQYF; CDR3nt: TGCAGTGCTAGATCCGGGACTAGCCGCAGCTCCTACGAGCAGTACTTC; v_gene: TRBV20-1; j_gene: TRBJ2-7; d_gene: TRBD2; abundance: .
CDR3aa: CASSWDGRTYNEQFF; CDR3nt: TGTGCCAGTAGTTGGGACGGGAGGACCTACAATGAGCAGTTCTTC; v_gene: TRBV19; j_gene: TRBJ2-1; d_gene: TRBD2; abundance: .
CDR3aa: CSADRIVGTEAFF; CDR3nt: TGCAGTGCTGATCGAATCGTCGGCACTGAAGCTTTCTTT; v_gene: TRBV20-1; j_gene: TRBJ1-1; d_gene: .; abundance: many
CDR3aa: CASSQAGTLYNEQFF; CDR3nt: TGTGCCAGCAGCCAGGCGGGAACCCTCTACAATGAGCAGTTCTTC; v_gene: TRBV3-1; j_gene: TRBJ2-1; d_gene: .; abundance: .
CDR3aa: CASSPDPYTGELFF; CDR3nt: TGTGCCAGCAGCCCGGACCCTTACACCGGGGAGCTGTTTTTT; v_gene: TRBV6-1; j_gene: TRBJ2-2; d_gene: .; abundance: .
CDR3aa: CAISESPRVEKTQYF; CDR3nt: TGTGCCATCAGTGAGTCGCCGAGGGTAGAAAAGACCCAGTACTTC; v_gene: TRBV10-3; j_gene: TRBJ2-5; d_gene: .; abundance: .
CDR3aa: CASSLAPAVNTEAFF; CDR3nt: TGCGCCAGCAGCTTGGCCCCGGCGGTGAACACTGAAGCTTTCTTT; v_gene: TRBV5-1; j_gene: TRBJ1-1; d_gene: .; abundance: many
CDR3aa: CASSLVLNEQYF; CDR3nt: TGTGCCAGCAGCTTGGTCCTAAACGAGCAGTACTTC; v_gene: TRBV5-6; j_gene: TRBJ2-7; d_gene: .; abundance: .
CDR3aa: CASSRGTGNTGELFF; CDR3nt: TGTGCCAGCAGCCGCGGTACAGGGAACACCGGGGAGCTGTTTTTT; v_gene: TRBV5-6; j_gene: TRBJ2-2; d_gene: .; abundance: few
CDR3aa: CASSPGTGSGNIQYF; CDR3nt: TGTGCCAGCAGCCCGGGAACAGGGAGTGGAAACATTCAGTACTTC; v_gene: TRBV3-1; j_gene: TRBJ2-4; d_gene: .; abundance: few
CDR3aa: CASSLGTTAEQFF; CDR3nt: TGTGCCAGCAGTTTAGGTACGACCGCTGAGCAGTTCTTC; v_gene: TRBV28; j_gene: TRBJ2-1; d_gene: .; abundance: .
CDR3aa: CASSFTPGPYEQYF; CDR3nt: TGTGCCAGCAGCTTTACGCCGGGGCCTTACGAGCAGTACTTC; v_gene: TRBV11-2; j_gene: TRBJ2-7; d_gene: .; abundance: few
CDR3aa: CAIRAPGAPGPNEQFF; CDR3nt: TGTGCCATCAGGGCCCCGGGTGCTCCCGGCCCGAATGAGCAGTTCTTC; v_gene: TRBV10-3; j_gene: TRBJ2-1; d_gene: .; abundance: few
CDR3aa: CASSFPGEGATYNEQFF; CDR3nt: TGTGCCAGCAGCTTCCCCGGAGAGGGAGCGACCTACAATGAGCAGTTCTTC; v_gene: TRBV3-1; j_gene: TRBJ2-1; d_gene: .; abundance: few
CDR3aa: CATSDLGIAASSYNEQFF; CDR3nt: TGTGCCACCAGTGATTTGGGAATAGCGGCGAGCTCCTACAATGAGCAGTTCTTC; v_gene: TRBV24-1; j_gene: TRBJ2-1; d_gene: .; abundance: .
CDR3aa: CASSESGPTREQYF; CDR3nt: TGCGCCAGCAGTGAGTCGGGGCCTACTCGGGAGCAGTACTTC; v_gene: TRBV10-1; j_gene: TRBJ2-7; d_gene: .; abundance: .
CDR3aa: CASSVTGTGNEKLFF; CDR3nt: TGCGCCAGCAGCGTCACCGGGACGGGGAATGAAAAACTGTTTTTT; v_gene: TRBV5-1; j_gene: TRBJ1-4; d_gene: .; abundance: many
CDR3aa: CASRRTGTGVFGNTEAFF; CDR3nt: TGTGCCAGTAGGCGCACCGGGACAGGTGTTTTTGGGAACACTGAAGCTTTCTTT; v_gene: TRBV19; j_gene: TRBJ1-1; d_gene: TRBD1; abundance: .
CDR3aa: CASSHGTVSYNEQFF; CDR3nt: TGCGCCAGCAGCCACGGGACAGTGTCCTACAATGAGCAGTTCTTC; v_gene: TRBV5-1; j_gene: TRBJ2-1; d_gene: TRBD1; abundance: .
CDR3aa: CASTDSGELTDTQYF; CDR3nt: TGTGCCAGCACCGATTCGGGGGAACTCACAGATACGCAGTATTTT; v_gene: TRBV12-3/TRBV12-4; j_gene: TRBJ2-3; d_gene: .; abundance: .
CDR3aa: CSVTGEGRNEQYF; CDR3nt: TGCAGCGTTACAGGGGAAGGTAGGAACGAGCAGTACTTC; v_gene: TRBV29-1; j_gene: TRBJ2-7; d_gene: TRBD1; abundance: .
CDR3aa: CSAPKGLAGVDEQFF; CDR3nt: TGCAGTGCACCGAAGGGACTAGCGGGAGTGGATGAGCAGTTCTTC; v_gene: TRBV20-1; j_gene: TRBJ2-1; d_gene: TRBD2; abundance: few
CDR3aa: CSAPGSSLSYNEQFF; CDR3nt: TGCAGTGCCCCCGGGTCAAGCTTATCATACAATGAGCAGTTCTTC; v_gene: TRBV20-1; j_gene: TRBJ2-1; d_gene: .; abundance: .
CDR3aa: CASSLWSNQPQHF; CDR3nt: TGTGCCAGCAGTTTATGGTCCAATCAGCCCCAGCATTTT; v_gene: TRBV28; j_gene: TRBJ1-5; d_gene: .; abundance: few
CDR3aa: CASTLGGSTAQHF; CDR3nt: TGTGCCAGCACCCTGGGGGGGAGCACGGCCCAGCATTTT; v_gene: TRBV12-3/TRBV12-4; j_gene: TRBJ1-5; d_gene: .; abundance: .
CDR3aa: CATSSDRGGIEQFF; CDR3nt: TGTGCCACCAGCAGCGACAGGGGTGGGATTGAGCAGTTCTTC; v_gene: TRBV15; j_gene: TRBJ2-1; d_gene: TRBD1; abundance: .
CDR3aa: CSAIDPRGGADTQYF; CDR3nt: TGCAGTGCTATAGACCCTAGGGGGGGGGCAGATACGCAGTATTTT; v_gene: TRBV20-1; j_gene: TRBJ2-3; d_gene: .; abundance: .
CDR3aa: CASSLSKGGADTQYF; CDR3nt: TGTGCCAGCAGTTTATCAAAGGGAGGCGCAGATACGCAGTATTTT; v_gene: TRBV12-3/TRBV12-4; j_gene: TRBJ2-3; d_gene: .; abundance: .
CDR3aa: CASSGRTGTVGETQYF; CDR3nt: TGTGCCAGCAGCGGACGGACAGGGACGGTAGGGGAGACCCAGTACTTC; v_gene: TRBV9; j_gene: TRBJ2-5; d_gene: TRBD1; abundance: .
CDR3aa: CASSRSGGYSYEQYF; CDR3nt: TGCGCCAGCAGCCGTTCCGGGGGTTACTCCTACGAGCAGTACTTC; v_gene: TRBV5-1; j_gene: TRBJ2-7; d_gene: .; abundance: .
CDR3aa: CASSFGRTYEQYF; CDR3nt: TGTGCCAGCAGTTTCGGCAGGACCTACGAGCAGTACTTC; v_gene: TRBV12-3/TRBV12-4; j_gene: TRBJ2-7; d_gene: .; abundance: few
CDR3aa: CSVGDVGYTF; CDR3nt: TGCAGCGTTGGGGATGTCGGCTACACCTTC; v_gene: TRBV29-1; j_gene: TRBJ1-2; d_gene: .; abundance: .
CDR3aa: CSGFRDTQYF; CDR3nt: TGCAGCGGATTCAGGGATACGCAGTATTTT; v_gene: TRBV20-1; j_gene: TRBJ2-3; d_gene: .; abundance: many
CDR3aa: CASSSRVQETQYF; CDR3nt: TGTGCCAGCAGTTCCCGGGTGCAAGAGACCCAGTACTTC; v_gene: TRBV12-3/TRBV12-4; j_gene: TRBJ2-5; d_gene: .; abundance: few
CDR3aa: CASSLFGGSSGNTIYF; CDR3nt: TGTGCCAGCAGTTTATTCGGGGGATCCTCTGGAAACACCATATATTTT; v_gene: TRBV12-3/TRBV12-4; j_gene: TRBJ1-3; d_gene: .; abundance: .